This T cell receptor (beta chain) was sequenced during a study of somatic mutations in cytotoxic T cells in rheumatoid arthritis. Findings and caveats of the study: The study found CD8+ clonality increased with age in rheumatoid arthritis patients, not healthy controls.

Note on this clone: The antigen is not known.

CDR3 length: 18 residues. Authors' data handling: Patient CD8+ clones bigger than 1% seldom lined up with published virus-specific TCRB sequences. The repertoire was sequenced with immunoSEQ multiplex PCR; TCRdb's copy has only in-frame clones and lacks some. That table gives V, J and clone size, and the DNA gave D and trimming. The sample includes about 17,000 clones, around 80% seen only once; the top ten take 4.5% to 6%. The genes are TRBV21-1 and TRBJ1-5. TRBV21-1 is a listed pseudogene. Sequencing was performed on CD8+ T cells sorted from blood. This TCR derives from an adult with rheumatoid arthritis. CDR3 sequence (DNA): TGTGCCAGCAGCTCCTGGGGGGTCTTACGGGGGAGCAATCAGCCCCAGCATTTT. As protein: CASSSWGVLRGSNQPQHF.